These 27 T cell receptor beta chains were sequenced from one sample in a study of cytomegalovirus exposure and HLA in healthy donors. PCR involved 60 Vbeta and 13 Jbeta primers. TCRdb keeps only in-frame clones here, not all; method: immunoSEQ multiplex PCR. The data hold around 150,000 clones, with 82% observed a single time. Sequenced: PBMCs. The receptors stem from a girl aged 2-10 years in good health and CMV-seropositive.

The chain has TRBV30 and TRBJ1-2; TRBD1 is a possible D gene (6 bases). Germline V gene data show CDR1 as GTSNPN and CDR2 as SVGIG (reference sequence). The V end lost 2 bases, the J end lost 4 bases, and 17 bases lay between the germline ends. This CDR3 is built from 15 residues. For the CDR3, the DNA is TGTGCCTGGAGTTTTAGTTCGGACAGTGTCTATGGCTACACCTTC. Amino acids: CAWSFSSDSVYGYTF.

The chain has TRBV5-1 and TRBJ1-6, with TRBD1 identical over 10 bases. The CDR3 runs 14 residues. V trimming: 4 bases; J trimming: 7 bases; junction bases outside the gene matches: 2. In germline, CDR1 is SGHRS, CDR2 YFSETQ. CDR3 in amino acids: CASSQGQGNSPLHF. DNA for the CDR3: TGCGCCAGCAGCCAGGGACAGGGGAATTCACCCCTCCACTTT.

The gene calls are TRBV4-1 and TRBJ2-1, with 11 positions matching TRBD2. Germline V gene sequence: CDR1 MGHRA, CDR2 YSYEKL. V dropped 0 bases and J dropped 3; count of bases not matched to a gene: 7. The CDR3 length is 18 residues. CDR3 coding DNA: TGCGCCAGCAGCCAAGATCCCTCAGGACTAGCGGGCTACAATGAGCAGTTCTTC. It codes for CASSQDPSGLAGYNEQFF.

V and J are TRBV20-1 and TRBJ2-3; D is unclear. This CDR3 has 11 residues. The V gene lost 7 bases and the J gene lost 4 bases, with 9 bases spanning the gap. CDR1 is DFQATT and CDR2 is SNEGSKA in the germline V gene (reference sequence). The CDR3 region has the DNA TGCAGTGGTTCGTCAGCAGATACGCAGTATTTT. This translates into CSGSSADTQYF.

The chain uses TRBV30 and TRBJ2-3; the D is unclear. The V gene lost 5 bases and the J gene lost 1 base, with 7 bases spanning the gap. Germline V gene lookup returns CDR1 GTSNPN and CDR2 SVGIG (reference sequence). The CDR3 is 12 amino acids. CDR3 protein: CAWLEGTDTQYF. CDR3 nucleotide sequence: TGTGCCTGGTTAGAGGGCACAGATACGCAGTATTTT. Using reference TRBV30 and TRBJ2-3 for the parts outside the CDR3, the full variable domain is SQTIHQWPATLVQPVGSPLSLECTVEGTSNPNLYWYRQAAGRGLQLLFYSVGIGQISSEVPQNLSASRPQDRQFILSSKKLLLSDSGFYLCAWLEGTDTQYFGPGTRLTVL.

The V and J genes are TRBV28 and TRBJ1-5, with D possibly TRBD1 on 5 matching bases. V dropped 6 bases and J dropped 3 bases, with 15 bases sitting between them. This CDR3 has 15 amino acids. Germline V gene lookup returns CDR1 MDHEN and CDR2 SYDVKM. The CDR3 bases are TGTGCCAGCAGCCTCGACAGAGCTTTCAATCAGCCCCAGCATTTT. As protein: CASSLDRAFNQPQHF.

This clone has more than one count but fewer than ten. The chain links TRBV4-1 to TRBJ1-1; 8 bases line up with TRBD1. This CDR3 has 15 amino acids. Germline V gives CDR1 MGHRA, CDR2 YSYEKL. Unmatched junction bases numbered 11, after V lost 0 bases and J lost 11 bases. The CDR3 sequence is CASSQEPNSDREAFF. As DNA, the CDR3 is TGCGCCAGCAGCCAAGAGCCTAATTCGGACAGGGAGGCTTTCTTT.

The J gene is TRBJ2-3, the V gene TRBV5-4; TRBD2 matches at 7 bases. The CDR3 covers 18 residues. The trim removed 0 bases at V and 0 bases at J, leaving 10 bases unmatched. The germline CDR1 and CDR2 sequences are SGHNT and YYREEE (reference sequence). This CDR3 is CASSLGATWRGSTDTQYF. The CDR3 region has the DNA TGTGCCAGCAGCTTGGGCGCCACGTGGCGGGGGAGCACAGATACGCAGTATTTT.

This clone was counted a single time. The J gene is TRBJ2-3, the V gene TRBV27; D not certain. V lost 6 bases to trimming and J lost 0 bases, with 10 bases between them. This CDR3 contains 14 residues. The germline V gene has CDR1 MNHEY and CDR2 SMNVEV (reference sequence). The CDR3 DNA reads as TGTGCCAGCAGCAGTTTGGTGAGCACAGATACGCAGTATTTT. Translation gives CASSSLVSTDTQYF.

The V and J genes are TRBV19 and TRBJ1-2, with a possible D match to TRBD1 (6 bases). The CDR3 is made up of 15 amino acids. Deletions cut 4 bases from V and 4 bases from J, with 16 bases between. CDR1 and CDR2 (germline): LNHDA, SQIVND (reference sequence). CDR3 protein: CASSRSQGMPYGYTF. For the CDR3, the DNA is TGTGCCAGTAGTAGATCACAGGGCATGCCCTATGGCTACACCTTC.

The CDR3 region has the DNA TGCAGCCCCTGGACAGAAGAGACCCAGTACTTC. Protein: CSPWTEETQYF. The chain combines TRBV29-1 with TRBJ2-5, with D maybe TRBD1 (6 bases). In germline, CDR1 is SQVTM, CDR2 ANQGSEA. The CDR3 loop spans 11 amino acids. The ends were cut back, 8 bases at V and 3 bases at J, with 10 bases in the middle.

For the CDR3, the DNA is TGTGCCAGCAGCTTGAGGGGACAGGGTTACAATGAGCAGTTCTTC. The encoded protein is CASSLRGQGYNEQFF. J is TRBJ2-1 and V is TRBV5-7, with TRBD1 matching over 9 bases. TRBV5-7 is recorded as an ORF, its role being uncertain. With V trimmed by 1 base and J by 4 bases, 3 bases remained unmatched. This CDR3 spans 15 amino acids.

This rearrangement joins TRBV5-4 to TRBJ2-4; possibly TRBD2 for D (5 bases). This CDR3 has 14 amino acids. V lost 7 bases and J lost 4, with 15 bases in between. The germline V gene has CDR1 SGHNT and CDR2 YYREEE (reference sequence). The CDR3 spells CASSEWWEKNIQYF. The CDR3 DNA reads as TGTGCCAGCTCGGAGTGGTGGGAGAAAAACATTCAGTACTTC.

This chain links TRBV11-2 with TRBJ2-7; D possibly corresponds to TRBD1 (5 bases). The CDR3 extends over 15 amino acids. The V gene lost 1 base and the J gene lost 2 bases, with 12 bases spanning the gap. CDR1 SGHAT and CDR2 FQNNGV come from the germline V gene. The CDR3 reads CASSLVLQETYEQYF. The CDR3 nucleotides read TGTGCCAGCAGCTTAGTTTTACAGGAAACCTACGAGCAGTACTTC. Based on the CDR3 plus reference TRBV11-2 and TRBJ2-7, the full variable domain is EAGVAQSPRYKIIEKRQSVAFWCNPISGHATLYWYQQILGQGPKLLIQFQNNGVVDDSQLPKDRFSAERLKGVDSTLKIQPAKLEDSAVYLCASSLVLQETYEQYFGPGTRLTVT.

The gene calls are TRBV6-5 and TRBJ1-5; TRBD1 is a possible D gene (6 bases). This CDR3 has 15 amino acids. V was trimmed by 2 bases and J by 6 bases, leaving 14 bases between them. Germline CDR1 and CDR2: MNHEY and SVGAGI. CDR3 nucleotide sequence: TGTGCCAGCAGTTACACCCGGGACACTAGTCAGCCCCAGCATTTT. This encodes CASSYTRDTSQPQHF.

This chain links TRBV7-8 with TRBJ2-1, with 9 bases aligning to TRBD2. The germline gives CDR1 SGHVS, CDR2 FQNEAQ. V shed 1 base, J shed 3 bases, and the junction held 7 bases outside the gene matches. The CDR3 length is 17 residues. Here the CDR3 reads CASSLVVRREGYNEQFF. CDR3 nucleotide sequence: TGTGCCAGCAGCTTAGTTGTCCGGCGGGAGGGCTACAATGAGCAGTTCTTC. The full variable domain, rest sourced from reference TRBV7-8 and TRBJ2-1, is GAGVSQSPRYKVAKRGQDVALRCDPISGHVSLFWYQQALGQGPEFLTYFQNEAQLDKSGLPSDRFFAERPEGSVSTLKIQRTQQEDSAVYLCASSLVVRREGYNEQFFGPGTRLTVL.

DNA for the CDR3: TGCGCCAGCAGCCAGACAGGTGTTAATGAAAAACTGTTTTTT. Its protein product is CASSQTGVNEKLFF. V gene TRBV4-1 combines with J gene TRBJ1-4; possible D gene TRBD1, 6 bases. CDR1 and CDR2 (germline): MGHRA, YSYEKL. The CDR3 totals 14 residues. V was cut by 3 bases and J by 4 bases, with 9 bases left in between.

This chain connects TRBV4-1 to TRBJ2-3, with a weak D call TRBD1 (6 bases). The CDR3 runs 15 residues. CDR1 and CDR2 from the germline V gene are MGHRA and YSYEKL. Deletions cut 3 bases from V and 4 bases from J, with 14 bases between. The CDR3 spells CASSHGTRGADTQYF. DNA of the CDR3: TGCGCCAGCAGCCATGGGACCAGGGGCGCAGATACGCAGTATTTT.

The V and J genes are TRBV2 and TRBJ1-5; D gene uncertain. V lost 11 bases and J 2 bases, leaving 10 bases between the germline ends. This CDR3 contains 12 residues. The germline V gene has CDR1 SNHLY and CDR2 FYNNEI. CDR3 amino acids: CAERSCNQPQHF. Here the CDR3 DNA reads TGTGCCGAGCGCAGCTGCAATCAGCCCCAGCATTTT.

The V gene is TRBV20-1, the J gene TRBJ2-1; D gene ambiguous. Germline CDR1 is DFQATT and CDR2 is SNEGSKA (reference sequence). Trimming shortened V by 4 bases and J by 6 bases, and 4 bases separated the two germline ends. This CDR3 contains 10 residues. The CDR3 DNA sequence: TGCAGTGCTACCTCCAATGAGCAGTTCTTC. This sequence encodes CSATSNEQFF.

The V call is TRBV18, the J call TRBJ2-5, with D possibly matching TRBD1 (5 bases). Between the trimmed V and J ends, which lost 1 base and 5 bases, there was a span of 14 bases. CDR3 size: 15 residues. Germline V gene data show CDR1 as KGHSH and CDR2 as LQKENI. The CDR3 DNA is TGTGCCAGCTCACCACATCAGGGCGCTGGGGAGACCCAGTACTTC. Protein sequence: CASSPHQGAGETQYF.

The chain is built from TRBV6-1 and TRBJ2-3; D unclear. The CDR3 runs 15 residues. The V end lost 6 bases, the J end lost 6 bases, and 19 bases lay between the germline ends. Germline CDR1 MNHNS, CDR2 SASEGT. CDR3 region: CASSFTTRYVDTQYF. In DNA form, the CDR3 reads TGTGCCAGCAGCTTCACTACGCGATACGTCGATACGCAGTATTTT.

This clone was detected only once. The J gene is TRBJ2-1, the V gene TRBV30, with a possible D match to TRBD2 (5 bases). This CDR3 is 11 amino acids long. Germline V CDR1 and CDR2: GTSNPN, SVGIG (reference sequence). V was shortened by 2 bases and J by 10 bases, with 9 bases between the two germline ends. The CDR3 DNA is TGTGCCTGGAGTCCCAAGCGGGAGCAGTTCTTC. Its protein is CAWSPKREQFF.

Turning to this clone: The sample holds other DNA sequences that translate to the same CDR3. CDR3 protein: CAWSPGYSNQPQHF. The CDR3 DNA reads as TGTGCCTGGAGTCCGGGGTATAGCAATCAGCCCCAGCATTTT. The chain uses TRBV30 and TRBJ1-5, with D unresolved. The CDR3 covers 14 residues. Germline CDR1 reads GTSNPN; CDR2 reads SVGIG (reference sequence). The ends were cut back, 2 bases at V and 0 bases at J, with 8 bases in the middle.

The rearrangement uses TRBV18 and TRBJ1-5, with 7 bases fitting TRBD1. This CDR3 region has 15 residues. Trimming cost V 4 bases and J 3 bases; bases outside gene matches: 6. Germline CDR1 KGHSH, CDR2 LQKENI. The CDR3 sequence: CASSQGALNNQPQHF. In nucleotides, the CDR3 is TGTGCCAGCTCACAGGGGGCTCTTAACAATCAGCCCCAGCATTTT.

The genes are TRBV7-3 and TRBJ2-2, with TRBD2 identical over 8 bases. CDR3 length: 15 amino acids. The junction had 6 bases not matched to a gene; V was cut back by 3 bases and J by 6 bases. Germline CDR1 SGHTA, CDR2 FQGTGA. The CDR3 is CASSFPGLGSGELFF. DNA of the CDR3: TGTGCCAGCAGCTTCCCGGGACTAGGATCCGGGGAGCTGTTTTTT.

The chain links TRBV30 to TRBJ2-5, with 7 bases that match TRBD2. Germline values: CDR1 GTSNPN, CDR2 SVGIG (reference sequence). V gave up 0 bases and J gave up 5 bases; unmatched junction bases: 12. The CDR3 length is 16 residues. The CDR3 coding sequence is TGTGCCTGGAGTGTAACAGCGGGGTTAGGATGGGAGACCCAGTACTTC. This translates into CAWSVTAGLGWETQYF.